Detailed here is one T cell receptor (beta chain). Its antigen is unknown. This sample includes further DNA sequences coding for the same CDR3. These data originate in a study of shared clonotypes between healthy human individuals. Notes on the study in general: It was the few donors that limited the genetic and exposure-history diversity represented.

TCRdb keeps only in-frame clones here, not all; method: immunoSEQ multiplex PCR. This table has over a million clones, about four fifths appearing once. Trimming pared 5 bases from V and 2 bases from J, leaving 9 bases between. Germline lookup yields CDR1 SEHNR and CDR2 FQNEAQ (reference sequence). The length of the CDR3 is 13 residues. V gene TRBV7-9 combines with J gene TRBJ1-1, with a weak D call TRBD1 (6 bases). The sample was memory CD4+ T cells from PBMCs. The subset was: CD45RA-negative fraction. This clonotype was sampled from a man aged 18-30 years in good health. Some clones in this sample may be carry-over from other donors' samples. The CDR3 coding sequence is TGTGCCAGCAGCCTACAGGGTAACACTGAAGCTTTCTTT. Translation gives CASSLQGNTEAFF.